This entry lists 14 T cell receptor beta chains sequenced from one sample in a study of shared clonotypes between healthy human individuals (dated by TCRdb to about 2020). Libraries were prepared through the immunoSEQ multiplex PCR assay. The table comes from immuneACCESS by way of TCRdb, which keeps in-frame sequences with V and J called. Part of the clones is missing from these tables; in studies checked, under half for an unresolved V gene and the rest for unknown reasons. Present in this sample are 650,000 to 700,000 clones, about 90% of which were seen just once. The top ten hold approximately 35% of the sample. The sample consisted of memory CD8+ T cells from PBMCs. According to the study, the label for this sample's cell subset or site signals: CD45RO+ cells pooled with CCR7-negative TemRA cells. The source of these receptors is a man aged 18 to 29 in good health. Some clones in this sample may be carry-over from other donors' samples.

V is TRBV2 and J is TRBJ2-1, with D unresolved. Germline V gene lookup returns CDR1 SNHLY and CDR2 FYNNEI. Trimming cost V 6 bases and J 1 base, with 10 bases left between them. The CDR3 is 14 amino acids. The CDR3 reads CASRERPSYNEQFF. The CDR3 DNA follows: TGTGCCAGCAGGGAGAGACCTTCCTACAATGAGCAGTTCTTC.

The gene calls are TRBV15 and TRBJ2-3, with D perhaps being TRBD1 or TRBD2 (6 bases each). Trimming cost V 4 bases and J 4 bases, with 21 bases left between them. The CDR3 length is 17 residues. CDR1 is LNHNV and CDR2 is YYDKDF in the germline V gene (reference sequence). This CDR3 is CATSTPEGVMGADTQYF. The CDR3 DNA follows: TGTGCCACCAGCACCCCGGAGGGGGTCATGGGCGCAGATACGCAGTATTTT.

In DNA, the CDR3 is TGTGCCAGCAATCGGTCGCCCTACGAGCAGTACTTC. Translation: CASNRSPYEQYF. The V call is TRBV28, the J call TRBJ2-7; D is undetermined. V lost 7 bases and J 2 bases, leaving 9 bases between the germline ends. The CDR3 is 12 residues long. Germline-derived CDR1 and CDR2 are MDHEN and SYDVKM. Complete variable domain (other parts from reference TRBV28 and TRBJ2-7): DVKVTQSSRYLVKRTGEKVFLECVQDMDHENMFWYRQDPGLGLRLIYFSYDVKMKEKGDIPEGYSVSREKKERFSLILESASTNQTSMYLCASNRSPYEQYFGPGTRLTVT.

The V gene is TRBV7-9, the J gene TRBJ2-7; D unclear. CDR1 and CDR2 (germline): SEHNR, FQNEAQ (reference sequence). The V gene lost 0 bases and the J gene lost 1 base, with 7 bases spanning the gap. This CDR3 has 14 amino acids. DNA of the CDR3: TGTGCCAGCAGCTTAGCCCCAGAATCCTACGAGCAGTACTTC. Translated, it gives CASSLAPESYEQYF.

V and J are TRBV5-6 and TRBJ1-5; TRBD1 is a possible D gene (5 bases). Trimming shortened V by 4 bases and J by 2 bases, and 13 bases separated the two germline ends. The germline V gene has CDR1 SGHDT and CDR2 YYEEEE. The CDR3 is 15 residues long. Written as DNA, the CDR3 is TGTGCCAGCAGCACGGGACCCGGAGGCAATCAGCCCCAGCATTTT. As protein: CASSTGPGGNQPQHF.

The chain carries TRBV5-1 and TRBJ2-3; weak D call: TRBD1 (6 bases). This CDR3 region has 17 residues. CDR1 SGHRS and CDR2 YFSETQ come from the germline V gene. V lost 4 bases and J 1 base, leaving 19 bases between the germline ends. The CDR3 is CASSGGGTGSRTDTQYF. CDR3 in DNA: TGCGCCAGCAGCGGGGGCGGAACAGGGTCCCGCACAGATACGCAGTATTTT.

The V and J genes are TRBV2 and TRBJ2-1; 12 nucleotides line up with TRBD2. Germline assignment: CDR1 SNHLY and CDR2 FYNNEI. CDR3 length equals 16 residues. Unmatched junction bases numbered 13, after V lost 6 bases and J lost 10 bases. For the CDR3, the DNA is TGTGCCAGCAGACTGACTAGCGGGAGCCTCCGGCGGGAGCAGTTCTTC. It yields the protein CASRLTSGSLRREQFF.

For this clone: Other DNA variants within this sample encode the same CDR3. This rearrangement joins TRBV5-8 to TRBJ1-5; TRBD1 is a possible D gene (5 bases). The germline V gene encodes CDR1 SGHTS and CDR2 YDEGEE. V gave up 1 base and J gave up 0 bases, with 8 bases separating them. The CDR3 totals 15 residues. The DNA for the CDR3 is TGTGCCAGCAGCTTGCAGGGCTATAGCAATCAGCCCCAGCATTTT. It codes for CASSLQGYSNQPQHF.

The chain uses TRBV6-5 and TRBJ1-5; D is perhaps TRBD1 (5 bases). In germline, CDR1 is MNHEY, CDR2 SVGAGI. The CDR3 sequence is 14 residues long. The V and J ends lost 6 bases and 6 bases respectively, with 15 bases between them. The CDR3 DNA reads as TGTGCCAGCAGCCGGGACCTAAGGGGTCAGCCCCAGCATTTT. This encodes CASSRDLRGQPQHF.

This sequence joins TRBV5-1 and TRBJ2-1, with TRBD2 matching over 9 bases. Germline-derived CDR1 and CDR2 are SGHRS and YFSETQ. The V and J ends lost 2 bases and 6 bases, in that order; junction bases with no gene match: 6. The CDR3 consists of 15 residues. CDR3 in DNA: TGCGCCAGCAGCTTTTGGCGGGAGGGCCCCAATGAGCAGTTCTTC. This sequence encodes CASSFWREGPNEQFF.

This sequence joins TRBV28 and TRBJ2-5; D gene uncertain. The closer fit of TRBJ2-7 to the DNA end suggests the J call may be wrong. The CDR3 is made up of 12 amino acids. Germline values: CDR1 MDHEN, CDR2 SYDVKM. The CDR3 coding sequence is TGTGCCAGCAGCCCCCCGGTCTACGAGCAGTACTTC. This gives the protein CASSPPVYEQYF.

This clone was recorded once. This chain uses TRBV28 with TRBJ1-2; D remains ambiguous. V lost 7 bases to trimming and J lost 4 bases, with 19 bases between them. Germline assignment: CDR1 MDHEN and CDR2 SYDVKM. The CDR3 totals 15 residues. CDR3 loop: CASTLEAAFVYGYTF. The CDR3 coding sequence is TGTGCCAGCACCCTAGAAGCGGCCTTCGTCTATGGCTACACCTTC.

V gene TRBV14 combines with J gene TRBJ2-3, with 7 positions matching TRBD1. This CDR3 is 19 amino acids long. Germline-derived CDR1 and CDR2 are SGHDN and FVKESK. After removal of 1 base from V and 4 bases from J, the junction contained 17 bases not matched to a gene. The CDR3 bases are TGTGCCAGCAGCCAAGGCCTTCTACTCAGGGGGAGTTTTGCAGATACGCAGTATTTT. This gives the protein CASSQGLLLRGSFADTQYF. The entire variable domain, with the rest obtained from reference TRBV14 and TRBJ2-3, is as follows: EAGVTQFPSHSVIEKGQTVTLRCDPISGHDNLYWYRRVMGKEIKFLLHFVKESKQDESGMPNNRFLAERTGGTYSTLKVQPAELEDSGVYFCASSQGLLLRGSFADTQYFGPGTRLTVL.

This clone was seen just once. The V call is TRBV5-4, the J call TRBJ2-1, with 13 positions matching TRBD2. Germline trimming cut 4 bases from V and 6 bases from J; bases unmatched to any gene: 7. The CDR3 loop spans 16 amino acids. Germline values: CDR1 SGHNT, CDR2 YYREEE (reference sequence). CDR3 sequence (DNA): TGTGCCAGCAGCCCCGGGACTAGCGGGATCGGCAATGAGCAGTTCTTC. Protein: CASSPGTSGIGNEQFF.